This T cell receptor beta chain came from a study of T cells in Graves' hyperthyroidism and ophthalmopathy. TCR beta CDR3 regions were amplified from RNA. The HTBI primer set drove a first-round RT-PCR of the TCR CDR3. TCRdb reprocessed the multiplex PCR reads with MiXCR, giving one entry per CDR3 protein. The sample has around 340,000 distinct CDR3 sequences, roughly a fifth seen once. Researchers barred patients who had uncontrolled infection, other autoimmune disease, pregnancy or lactation. As concerns this clonotype: What it recognizes is unknown.

Study findings and constraints: Ophthalmopathy could be told apart from stable hyperthyroidism with a 13 V-J model. Most thyroid clonotypes expanded above 0.001 appeared in blood too. The model made its ophthalmopathy prediction, and onset followed a median approximately 7 months later.

Germline V gives CDR1 MNHNS, CDR2 SASEGT. The CDR3 extends over 14 amino acids. J was trimmed by 0 bases and V by 10 bases; bases with no gene match: 7. The chain employs TRBV6-1 and TRBJ1-2; 8 nucleotides line up with TRBD1. The sequenced sample was blood. This sequence was found in a woman in her 50s with Graves' hyperthyroidism. CDR3 bases: TGTGCCAACAGGTTGGACAGGGCTAACTATGGCTACACCTTC. This sequence encodes CANRLDRANYGYTF.